One sample yielded the 5 T cell receptor beta chains listed below, sequenced in a study of blood T cell repertoires in COVID-19. Profiling relied on immunoSEQ multiplex PCR, and the TCRdb table lists in-frame clones only, not all of them. The sample includes 250,000 to 300,000 clones, more than 85% of them seen just once. Sequenced sample: peripheral blood. These receptors were taken from a man aged 18 to 30 with active or convalescent COVID-19.

This clone has a single count. The V gene is TRBV5-1, the J gene TRBJ2-7; 7 positions agree with TRBD1. Trimming cost V 2 bases and J 5 bases; bases outside gene matches: 7. The CDR3 runs to 14 residues. Per the germline V gene, CDR1 is SGHRS and CDR2 is YFSETQ. CDR3 protein: CASSFTTGIHEQYF. CDR3 nucleotide sequence: TGCGCCAGCAGCTTTACGACAGGGATACACGAGCAGTACTTC.

V gene TRBV11-1 combines with J gene TRBJ2-7; D not resolved. Trimming shortened V by 5 bases and J by 3 bases, and 20 bases separated the two germline ends. Germline V gene data show CDR1 as SGHAT and CDR2 as FQDESV (reference sequence). CDR3 length: 16 residues. CDR3: CASSPASRTENYEQYF. As DNA, the CDR3 is TGTGCCAGCAGCCCCGCCTCGCGCACGGAGAACTACGAGCAGTACTTC.

The rearrangement joins TRBV5-1 to TRBJ2-2; TRBD1 matches 8 bases. Per germline, CDR1 SGHRS and CDR2 YFSETQ. The junction had 0 bases not matched to a gene; V was cut back by 7 bases and J by 1 base. This CDR3 is built from 13 residues. This CDR3 reads CASGTGNTGELFF. CDR3 coding DNA: TGCGCCAGCGGGACAGGGAACACCGGGGAGCTGTTTTTT.

This sequence joins TRBV28 and TRBJ1-5; 12 nucleotides match TRBD1. CDR1 and CDR2 (germline): MDHEN, SYDVKM. There are 16 residues in the CDR3. V dropped 10 bases and J dropped 1; count of bases not matched to a gene: 8. The CDR3 loop reads CAIRDRGLGSNQPQHF. The CDR3 DNA reads TGTGCCATCCGGGACAGGGGGCTGGGGAGCAATCAGCCCCAGCATTTT.

This chain links TRBV6-5 with TRBJ2-7; 8 bases agree with TRBD2. The CDR3 spans 16 residues. Germline V gives CDR1 MNHEY, CDR2 SVGAGI. V dropped 0 bases and J dropped 6; count of bases not matched to a gene: 10. CDR3 nucleotides: TGTGCCAGCAGTTACTCGTATCAGGCCGGGAGGGTCGAGCAGTACTTC. Translation: CASSYSYQAGRVEQYF.